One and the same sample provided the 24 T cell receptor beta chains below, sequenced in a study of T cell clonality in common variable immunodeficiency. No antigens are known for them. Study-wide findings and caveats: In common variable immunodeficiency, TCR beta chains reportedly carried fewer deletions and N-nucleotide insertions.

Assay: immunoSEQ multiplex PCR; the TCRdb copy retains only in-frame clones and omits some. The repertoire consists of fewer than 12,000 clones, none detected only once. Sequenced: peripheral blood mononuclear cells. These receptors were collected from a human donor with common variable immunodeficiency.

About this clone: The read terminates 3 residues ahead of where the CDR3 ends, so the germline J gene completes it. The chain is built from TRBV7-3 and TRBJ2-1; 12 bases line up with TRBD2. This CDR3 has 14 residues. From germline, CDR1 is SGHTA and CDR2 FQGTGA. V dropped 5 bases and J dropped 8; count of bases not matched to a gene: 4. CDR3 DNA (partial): TGTGCCAGCAGCCCTCGACTAGCGGGAGATGAG. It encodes CASSPRLAGDE. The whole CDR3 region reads CASSPRLAGDEQFF.

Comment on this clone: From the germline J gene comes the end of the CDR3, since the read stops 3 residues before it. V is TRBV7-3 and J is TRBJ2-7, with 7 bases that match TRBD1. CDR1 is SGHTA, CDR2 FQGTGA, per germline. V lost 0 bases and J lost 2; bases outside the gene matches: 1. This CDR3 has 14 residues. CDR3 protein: CASSLTGQPYEQYF. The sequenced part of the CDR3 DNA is TGTGCCAGCAGCTTAACGGGACAGCCCTACGAG.

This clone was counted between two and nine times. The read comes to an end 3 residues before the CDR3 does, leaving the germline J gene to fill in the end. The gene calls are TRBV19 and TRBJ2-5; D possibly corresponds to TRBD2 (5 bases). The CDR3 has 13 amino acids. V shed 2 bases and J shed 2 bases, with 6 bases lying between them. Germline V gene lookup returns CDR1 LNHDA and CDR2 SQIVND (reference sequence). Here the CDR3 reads CASSIKRQETQYF. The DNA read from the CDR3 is TGTGCCAGTAGTATAAAGCGGCAAGAGACC.

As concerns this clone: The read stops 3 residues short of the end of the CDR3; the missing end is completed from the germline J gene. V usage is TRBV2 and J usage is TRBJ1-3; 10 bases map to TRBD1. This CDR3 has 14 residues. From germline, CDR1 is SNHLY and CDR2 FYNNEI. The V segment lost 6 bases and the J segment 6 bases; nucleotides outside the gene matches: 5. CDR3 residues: CASRMDRGTNTIYF. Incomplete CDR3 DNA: TGTGCCAGCAGGATGGACAGGGGGACAAACACC.

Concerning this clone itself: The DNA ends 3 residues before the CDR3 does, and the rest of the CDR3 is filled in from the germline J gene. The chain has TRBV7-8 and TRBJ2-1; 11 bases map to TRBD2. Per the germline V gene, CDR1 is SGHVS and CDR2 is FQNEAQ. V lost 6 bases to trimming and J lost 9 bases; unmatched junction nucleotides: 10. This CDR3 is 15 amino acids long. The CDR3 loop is CASSPTSGSLIEQFF. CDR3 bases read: TGTGCCAGCAGTCCAACTAGCGGGAGCCTCATTGAG.

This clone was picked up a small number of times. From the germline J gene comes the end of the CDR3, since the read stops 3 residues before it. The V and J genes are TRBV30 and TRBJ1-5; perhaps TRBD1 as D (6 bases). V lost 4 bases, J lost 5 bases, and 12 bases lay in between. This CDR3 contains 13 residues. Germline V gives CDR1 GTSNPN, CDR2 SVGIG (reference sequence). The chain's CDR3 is CAWKQGIDQPQHF. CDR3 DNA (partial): TGTGCCTGGAAACAGGGAATCGATCAGCCC.

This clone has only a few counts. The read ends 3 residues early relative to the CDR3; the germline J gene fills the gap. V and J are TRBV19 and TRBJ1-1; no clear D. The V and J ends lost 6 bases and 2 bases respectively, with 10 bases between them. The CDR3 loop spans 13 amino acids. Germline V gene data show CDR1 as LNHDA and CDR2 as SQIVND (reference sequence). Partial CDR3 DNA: TGTGCCAGTAGGAAAAGACAAAACACTGAA. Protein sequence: CASRKRQNTE. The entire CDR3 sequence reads CASRKRQNTEAFF. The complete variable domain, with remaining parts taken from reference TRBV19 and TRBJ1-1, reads DGGITQSPKYLFRKEGQNVTLSCEQNLNHDAMYWYRQDPGQGLRLIYYSQIVNDFQKGDIAEGYSVSREKKESFPLTVTSAQKNPTAFYLCASRKRQNTEAFFGQGTRLTVV.

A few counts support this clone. CDR3 region: CAWNRGLSGNTIYF. The part of the CDR3 DNA that was read is TGTGCCTGGAATCGGGGTTTGTCTGGAAACACC. V and J are TRBV30 and TRBJ1-3; no clear D gene. Sequencing ends 3 residues short of the CDR3 end; the germline J gene provides the rest. The CDR3 contains 14 residues. V lost 4 bases and J 1 base, leaving 11 bases between the germline ends. Germline CDR1 is GTSNPN and CDR2 is SVGIG (reference sequence).

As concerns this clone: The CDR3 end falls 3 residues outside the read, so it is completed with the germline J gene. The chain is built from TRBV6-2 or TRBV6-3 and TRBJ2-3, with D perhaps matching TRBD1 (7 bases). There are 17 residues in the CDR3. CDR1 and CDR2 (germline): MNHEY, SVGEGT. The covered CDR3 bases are TGTGCCAGCAGTCTCCTCGCGACAGGGTTCGAGGAGGGAACG. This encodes CASSLLATGFEEGT. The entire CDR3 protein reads CASSLLATGFEEGTQYF.

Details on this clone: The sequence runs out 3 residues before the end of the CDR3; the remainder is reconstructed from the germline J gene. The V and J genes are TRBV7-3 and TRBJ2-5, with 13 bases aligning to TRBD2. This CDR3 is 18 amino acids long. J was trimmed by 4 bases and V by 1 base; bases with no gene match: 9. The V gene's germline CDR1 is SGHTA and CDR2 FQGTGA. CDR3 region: CASSLNPLRLAGGETQYF. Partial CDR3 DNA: TGTGCCAGCAGCTTAAACCCCCTCCGACTAGCGGGAGGAGAGACC.

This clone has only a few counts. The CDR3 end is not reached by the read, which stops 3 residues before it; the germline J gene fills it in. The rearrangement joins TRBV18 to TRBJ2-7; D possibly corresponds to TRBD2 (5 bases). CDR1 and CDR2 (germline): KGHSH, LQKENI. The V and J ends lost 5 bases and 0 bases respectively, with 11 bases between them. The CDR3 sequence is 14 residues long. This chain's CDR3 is CASSEARGSYEQYF. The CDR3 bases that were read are TGTGCCAGCTCAGAGGCCCGGGGCTCCTACGAG.

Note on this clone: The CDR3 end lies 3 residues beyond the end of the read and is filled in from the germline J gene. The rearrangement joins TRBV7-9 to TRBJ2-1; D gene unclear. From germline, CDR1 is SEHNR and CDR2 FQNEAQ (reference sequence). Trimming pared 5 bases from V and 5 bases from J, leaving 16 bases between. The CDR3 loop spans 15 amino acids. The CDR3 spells CASSPRLDIHNEQFF. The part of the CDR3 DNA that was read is TGTGCCAGCAGCCCCCGACTGGATATACACAATGAG.

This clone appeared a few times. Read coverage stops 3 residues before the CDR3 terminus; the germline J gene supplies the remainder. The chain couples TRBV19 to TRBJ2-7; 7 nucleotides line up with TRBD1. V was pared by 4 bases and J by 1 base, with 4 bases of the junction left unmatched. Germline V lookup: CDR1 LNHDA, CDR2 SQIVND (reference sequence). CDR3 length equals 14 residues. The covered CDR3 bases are TGTGCCAGTAGTAACTACAGGGGTTCCTACGAG. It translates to CASSNYRGSYE. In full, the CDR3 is CASSNYRGSYEQYF.

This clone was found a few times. The sequenced CDR3 bases are TGCGCCAGCAGCGAGGGAGCGGGAGGTTCGTACCAAGAGACC. It yields the protein CASSEGAGGSYQET. Given in full, the CDR3 is CASSEGAGGSYQETQYF. V usage is TRBV5-1 and J usage is TRBJ2-5; TRBD2 agrees at 9 bases. The CDR3 extends 3 residues past the end of the read, so its final part is completed from the germline J gene. The CDR3 has 17 amino acids. J lost 0 bases, V lost 4 bases, and 10 bases had no gene match. Germline values: CDR1 SGHRS, CDR2 YFSETQ. Full variable domain (rest looked up from reference TRBV5-1 and TRBJ2-5): KAGVTQTPRYLIKTRGQQVTLSCSPISGHRSVSWYQQTPGQGLQFLFEYFSETQRNKGNFPGRFSGRQFSNSRSEMNVSTLELGDSALYLCASSEGAGGSYQETQYFGPGTRLLVL.

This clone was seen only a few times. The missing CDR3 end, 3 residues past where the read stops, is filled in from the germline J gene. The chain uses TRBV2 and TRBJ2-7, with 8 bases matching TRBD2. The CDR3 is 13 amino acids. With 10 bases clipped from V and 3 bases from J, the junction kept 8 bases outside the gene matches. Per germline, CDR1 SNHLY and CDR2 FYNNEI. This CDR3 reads CATAGGLLYEQYF. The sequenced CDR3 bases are TGTGCCACCGCGGGGGGACTTCTCTACGAG.

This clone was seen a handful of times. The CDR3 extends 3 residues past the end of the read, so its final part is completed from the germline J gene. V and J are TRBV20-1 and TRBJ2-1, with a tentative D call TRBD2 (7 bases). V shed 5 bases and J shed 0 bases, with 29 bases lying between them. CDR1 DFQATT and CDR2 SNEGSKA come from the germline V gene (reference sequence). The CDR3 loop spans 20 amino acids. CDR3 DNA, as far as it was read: TGCAGTGCTGGGGGCGCGGCGGGGGAAGGAGAGCGAAACTCCTACAATGAG. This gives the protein CSAGGAAGEGERNSYNE. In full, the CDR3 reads CSAGGAAGEGERNSYNEQFF.

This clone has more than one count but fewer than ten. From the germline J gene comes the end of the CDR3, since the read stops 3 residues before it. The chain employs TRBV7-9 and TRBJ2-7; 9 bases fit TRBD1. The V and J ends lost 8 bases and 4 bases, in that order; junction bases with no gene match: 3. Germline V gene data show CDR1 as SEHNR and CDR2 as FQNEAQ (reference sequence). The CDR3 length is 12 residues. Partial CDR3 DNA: TGTGCCAGCCGGGACAGGGAATACGAG. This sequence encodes CASRDREYE. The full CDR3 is CASRDREYEQYF.

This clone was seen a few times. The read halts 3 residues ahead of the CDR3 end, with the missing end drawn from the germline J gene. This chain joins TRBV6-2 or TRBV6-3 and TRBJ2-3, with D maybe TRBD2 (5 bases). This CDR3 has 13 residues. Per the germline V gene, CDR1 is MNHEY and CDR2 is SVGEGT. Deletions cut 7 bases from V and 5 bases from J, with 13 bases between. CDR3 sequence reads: CASTGLTGDTQYF. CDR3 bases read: TGTGCCAGCACCGGACTCACCGGAGATACG.

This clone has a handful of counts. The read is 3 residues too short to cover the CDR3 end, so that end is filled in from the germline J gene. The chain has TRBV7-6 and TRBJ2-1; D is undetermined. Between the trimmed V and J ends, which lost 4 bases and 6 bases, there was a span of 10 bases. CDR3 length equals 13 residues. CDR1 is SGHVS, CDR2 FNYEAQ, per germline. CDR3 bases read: TGTGCCAGCAGCTCCGACTGGTCCAATGAG. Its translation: CASSSDWSNE. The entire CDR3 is CASSSDWSNEQFF.

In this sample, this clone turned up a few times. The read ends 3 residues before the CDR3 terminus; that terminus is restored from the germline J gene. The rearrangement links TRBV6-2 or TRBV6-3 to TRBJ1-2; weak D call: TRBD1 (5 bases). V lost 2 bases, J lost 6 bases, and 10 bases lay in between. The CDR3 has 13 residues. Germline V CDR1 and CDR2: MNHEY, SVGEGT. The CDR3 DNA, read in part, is TGTGCCAGCAGTTACCGGCAGGGCGATGGC. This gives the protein CASSYRQGDG. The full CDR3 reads CASSYRQGDGYTF.

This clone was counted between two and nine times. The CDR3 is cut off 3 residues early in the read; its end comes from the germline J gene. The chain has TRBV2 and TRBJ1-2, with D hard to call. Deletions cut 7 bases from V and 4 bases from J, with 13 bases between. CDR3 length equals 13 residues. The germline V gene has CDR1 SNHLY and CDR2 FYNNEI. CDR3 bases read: TGTGCCAGCATCCCCCAGGTCGCCTATGGC. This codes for CASIPQVAYG. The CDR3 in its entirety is CASIPQVAYGYTF.

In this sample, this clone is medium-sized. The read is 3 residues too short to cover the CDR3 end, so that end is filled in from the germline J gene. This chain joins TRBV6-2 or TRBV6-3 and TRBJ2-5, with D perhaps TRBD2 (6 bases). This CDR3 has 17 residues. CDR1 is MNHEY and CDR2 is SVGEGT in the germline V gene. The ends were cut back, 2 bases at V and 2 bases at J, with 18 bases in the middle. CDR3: CASSYRRDSIGQETQYF. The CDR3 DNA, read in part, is TGTGCCAGCAGTTACCGCCGGGACTCCATCGGGCAAGAGACC.

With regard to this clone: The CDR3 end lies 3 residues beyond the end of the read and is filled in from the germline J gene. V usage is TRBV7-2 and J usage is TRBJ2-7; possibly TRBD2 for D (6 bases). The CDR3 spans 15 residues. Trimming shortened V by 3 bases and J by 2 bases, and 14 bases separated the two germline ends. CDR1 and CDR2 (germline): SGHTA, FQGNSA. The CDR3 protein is CASSLSSVSTYEQYF. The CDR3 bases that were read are TGTGCCAGCAGCTTGTCTAGCGTTAGCACCTACGAG.

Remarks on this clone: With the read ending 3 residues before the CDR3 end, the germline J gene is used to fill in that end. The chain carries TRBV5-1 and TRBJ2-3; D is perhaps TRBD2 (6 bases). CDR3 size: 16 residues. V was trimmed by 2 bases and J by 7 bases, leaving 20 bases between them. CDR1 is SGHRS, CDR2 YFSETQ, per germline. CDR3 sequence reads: CASSFLTPGTGNTQYF. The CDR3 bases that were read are TGCGCCAGCAGCTTCCTTACCCCCGGGACTGGGAATACG.